This is a list of T cell receptor beta chains from one sample in a study of T cell responses to AZD1222 COVID-19 vaccine. Only in-frame clones appear in the TCRdb table, and some are missing; sequencing was by immunoSEQ multiplex PCR. There are 150,000 to 200,000 clones in the sample; more than 85% occur only once, and 2% to 2.5% lies in the top ten. Sequencing used peripheral blood, obtained on day 0 of AZD1222 vaccination. The receptors come from an adult in good health. Both conserved end residues are part of each CDR3.

v_gene	j_gene	CDR3aa
TRBV2	TRBJ1-2	CASRTTGGNYYGYTF
TRBV19	TRBJ1-2	CASSMTGPNYGYTF
TRBV19	TRBJ2-2	CASTNWGGSSTGELFF
TRBV28	TRBJ1-1	CATTPGGTSGEAFF
TRBV7-8	TRBJ1-1	CASSLVYGHTEAFF
TRBV5-1	TRBJ2-7	CASSSSASYEQYF
TRBV10-1	TRBJ2-3	CASSVKDTQYF
TRBV5-1	TRBJ1-2	CASSLGLGELGYTF
TRBV15	TRBJ2-2	CATSSPRTPTGELFF
TRBV23-1	TRBJ1-1	CASSQSMGMTPNTEAFF
TRBV19	TRBJ2-1	CASSMTGVQSNEQFF
TRBV7-3	TRBJ2-7	CASSLGVVPGGSYEQYF
TRBV28	TRBJ1-1	CASSLYQGAVTEAFF
TRBV7-7	TRBJ2-1	CASSSGGGSYNEQFF
TRBV27	TRBJ1-2	CASSSPRDTLLNYGYTF
TRBV28	TRBJ1-5	CASSSNNQPQHF
TRBV7-9	TRBJ2-7	CASSSPGRAYEQYF
TRBV9	TRBJ2-7	CASSMDRGDEQYF